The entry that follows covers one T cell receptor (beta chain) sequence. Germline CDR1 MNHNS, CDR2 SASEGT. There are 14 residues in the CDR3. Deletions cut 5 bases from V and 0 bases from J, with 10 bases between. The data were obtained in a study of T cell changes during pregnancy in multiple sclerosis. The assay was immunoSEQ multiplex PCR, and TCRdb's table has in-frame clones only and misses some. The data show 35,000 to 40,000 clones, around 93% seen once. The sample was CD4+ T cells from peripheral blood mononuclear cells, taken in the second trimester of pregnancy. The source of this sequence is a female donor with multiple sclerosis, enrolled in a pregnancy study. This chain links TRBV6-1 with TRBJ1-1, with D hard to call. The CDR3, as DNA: TGTGCCAGCAGTTGGCAGGCGATGAACACTGAAGCTTTCTTT. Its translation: CASSWQAMNTEAFF.